This T cell receptor (beta chain) was identified during a study of blood T cell repertoires in COVID-19. Germline assignment: CDR1 MNHEY and CDR2 SVGAGI. The CDR3 runs 13 residues. V was pared by 8 bases and J by 2 bases, with 10 bases between. Sequenced by immunoSEQ multiplex PCR; TCRdb stores in-frame clones only, minus some. This table has about 330,000 clones, about 92% appearing once. The sample was PBMCs or T cells enriched from blood (not recorded which). The source of this sequence is a woman aged 25-40 years who had recovered from COVID-19. The rearrangement joins TRBV6-5 to TRBJ1-5, with D uncertain. CDR3: CASSRLGNQPQHF. CDR3 DNA: TGTGCCAGCTCCCGGTTGGGCAATCAGCCCCAGCATTTT.